This TCR beta chain originates from a study of T cell repertoires in cytomegalovirus infection. Background on the study: Indicated by public TCR beta signatures were CMV infection and matching HLA type. Study-level results: HLA-C-restricted CMV-specific TCR beta clonotypes were dominant in the ex vivo response. CMV carriers having the relevant HLA were flagged by cumulative public TCR beta family frequency.

Via MiXCR, TCRdb re-called the reads, giving one row per CDR3 protein. Altogether roughly 720,000 distinct CDR3 sequences are present, less than 40% being singletons, with the ten largest covering roughly 2.9%. This clonotype was observed a few times. Its antigen is still unknown. The TCR originated in a human donor in good health (CMV status not recorded). Some clones in this sample may be carry-over from other donors' samples. The sample was PBMCs.

The CDR3, as DNA: TGTGCCAGCAGTCCCGGACAGGGCAGCTCTGGAAACACCATATATTTT. Translated, it gives CASSPGQGSSGNTIYF. The chain links TRBV12-3 or TRBV12-4 to TRBJ1-3, with TRBD1 matching 8 bases. Unmatched junction bases numbered 6, after V lost 5 bases and J lost 0 bases. The CDR3 is 16 amino acids.